This TCR beta chain was recovered during a study of OX40 agonist ivuxolimab in advanced cancers. Study as a whole: The patients' treatment was ivuxolimab, an agonistic anti-OX40 (CD134) antibody. Study-wide results and limits: It was also the case that some nonresponders had low normalized T-cell clonal expansion. Relative to CD4+ cells, CD8+ T cells on average had more expanded clones. Within 6 weeks, CD4+ and CD8+ blood T cells expanded clonally at 0.1 to 3.0 mg/kg.

About this clone: Its matching antigen is unknown.

The CDR3 is made up of 15 amino acids. V was pared by 0 bases and J by 3 bases, with 9 bases between. Germline CDR1 and CDR2: SGDLS and YYNGEE. Assay used: immunoSEQ multiplex PCR; TCRdb lists only in-frame clones, some missing. The sample shows more than 45,000 clones, approximately 90% of them seen only once. The material was CD4+ or CD8+ T cells sorted from blood, obtained in a trial of the OX40 agonist ivuxolimab. This chain uses TRBV9 with TRBJ1-4; D is undetermined. This TCR was sampled from an adult with an advanced solid tumor such as melanoma, head and neck, liver or kidney cancer. DNA for the CDR3: TGTGCCAGCAGCGTAGACGGTGGGGCTAATGAAAAACTGTTTTTT. Amino acids: CASSVDGGANEKLFF.